The rows below give T cell receptor beta chains drawn from one sample of a study of T cell responses to AZD1222 COVID-19 vaccine. Sequencing was performed with immunoSEQ multiplex PCR; in TCRdb, only in-frame clones are kept and a portion is missing. The sample includes about 200,000 clones, under 95% of them seen just once. Sequencing was performed on peripheral blood, taken 28 days after the second AZD1222 dose. The origin of the receptors is an adult who received the AZD1222 COVID-19 vaccine. CDR3s include the opening cysteine and the closing phenylalanine or tryptophan. A D gene is named only where the DNA matches it firmly. Clone sizes are given selectively: once, few, many, or a class where the clone is expanded.

j_call: TRBJ2-3
d_call: TRBD2
clone_size: NA
v_call: TRBV30
cdr3_aa: CAWSPGTSGGTDTQYF

j_call: TRBJ1-5
d_call: NA
clone_size: NA
v_call: TRBV6-5
cdr3_aa: CASSWGRGNQPQHF

j_call: TRBJ1-1
d_call: NA
clone_size: NA
v_call: TRBV30
cdr3_aa: CAWSRRQGVRTEAFF

j_call: TRBJ1-2
d_call: NA
clone_size: NA
v_call: TRBV20-1
cdr3_aa: CSAREGAVYTF

j_call: TRBJ2-3
d_call: NA
clone_size: NA
v_call: TRBV29-1
cdr3_aa: CSVDPFSGQSTQYF

j_call: TRBJ1-3
d_call: TRBD1
clone_size: NA
v_call: TRBV2
cdr3_aa: CASGQGMPGNTIYF

j_call: TRBJ2-7
d_call: NA
clone_size: NA
v_call: TRBV12-3/TRBV12-4
cdr3_aa: CASSKDGRSAQYF

j_call: TRBJ1-2
d_call: NA
clone_size: NA
v_call: TRBV19
cdr3_aa: CASSTSPGINRGYTF

j_call: TRBJ1-1
d_call: NA
clone_size: NA
v_call: TRBV3-1/TRBV3-2
cdr3_aa: CASSQVPDEAFF

j_call: TRBJ2-7
d_call: NA
clone_size: NA
v_call: TRBV7-9
cdr3_aa: CASSLAGTVGGEQYF

j_call: TRBJ1-2
d_call: NA
clone_size: NA
v_call: TRBV14
cdr3_aa: CASSQSQGLGYTF

j_call: TRBJ1-2
d_call: TRBD1
clone_size: NA
v_call: TRBV7-9
cdr3_aa: CASSLFDRGMSYTF

j_call: TRBJ1-5
d_call: TRBD1
clone_size: NA
v_call: TRBV4-1
cdr3_aa: CASSQEGQGHQPQHF

j_call: TRBJ1-2
d_call: NA
clone_size: once
v_call: TRBV19
cdr3_aa: CASSAGNRNYGYTF

j_call: TRBJ1-1
d_call: TRBD1
clone_size: NA
v_call: TRBV4-1
cdr3_aa: CASSSRQGMNTEAFF

j_call: TRBJ1-2
d_call: NA
clone_size: NA
v_call: TRBV2
cdr3_aa: CVSGRPRSGYTF

j_call: TRBJ2-6
d_call: NA
clone_size: NA
v_call: TRBV11-2
cdr3_aa: CASSLELSGANVLTF

j_call: TRBJ2-7
d_call: NA
clone_size: NA
v_call: TRBV7-8
cdr3_aa: CASSPQGQRVSYEQYF

j_call: TRBJ1-2
d_call: NA
clone_size: NA
v_call: TRBV11-2
cdr3_aa: CASSLGITNYGYTF

j_call: TRBJ1-2
d_call: NA
clone_size: NA
v_call: TRBV12-3/TRBV12-4
cdr3_aa: CASSLERTLGYTF

j_call: TRBJ1-5
d_call: NA
clone_size: NA
v_call: TRBV6-7
cdr3_aa: CASSCTGPPPHSNQPQHF

j_call: TRBJ1-3
d_call: NA
clone_size: NA
v_call: TRBV11-2
cdr3_aa: CASSPVRGFGNTIYF

j_call: TRBJ1-5
d_call: NA
clone_size: NA
v_call: TRBV20-1
cdr3_aa: CSAKANQPQHF

j_call: TRBJ2-3
d_call: NA
clone_size: NA
v_call: TRBV30
cdr3_aa: CAWSFLTDTQYF

j_call: TRBJ1-2
d_call: TRBD1
clone_size: few
v_call: TRBV6-5
cdr3_aa: CASIGQGAGYTF

j_call: TRBJ1-2
d_call: NA
clone_size: NA
v_call: TRBV18
cdr3_aa: CASSPDRSYGYTF